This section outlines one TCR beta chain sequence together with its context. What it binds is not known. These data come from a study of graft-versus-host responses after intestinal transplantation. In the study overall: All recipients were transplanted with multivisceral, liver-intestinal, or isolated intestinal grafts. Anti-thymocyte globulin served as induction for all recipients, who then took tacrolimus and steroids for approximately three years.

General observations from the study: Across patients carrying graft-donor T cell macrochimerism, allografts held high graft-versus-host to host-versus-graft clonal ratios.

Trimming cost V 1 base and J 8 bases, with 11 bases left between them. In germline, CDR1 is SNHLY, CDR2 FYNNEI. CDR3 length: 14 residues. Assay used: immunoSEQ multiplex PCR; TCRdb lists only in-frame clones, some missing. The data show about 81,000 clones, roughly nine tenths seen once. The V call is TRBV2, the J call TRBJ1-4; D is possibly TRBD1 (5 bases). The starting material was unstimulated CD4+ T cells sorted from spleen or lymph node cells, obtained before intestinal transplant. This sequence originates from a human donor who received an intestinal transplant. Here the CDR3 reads CASSEESRAEKLFF. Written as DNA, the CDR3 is TGTGCCAGCAGTGAAGAGTCCAGGGCGGAAAAACTGTTTTTT.